Shown below are 26 T cell receptor beta chains from a single sample sequenced in a study of siplizumab effects on memory and regulatory T cells. Profiling relied on immunoSEQ multiplex PCR, and the TCRdb table lists in-frame clones only, not all of them. The top ten clones hold around 30% of a sample with 70,000 or so clones, about 89% of them seen once. What was sequenced was CD8+ T cells sorted from blood. Every receptor here comes from a human donor in good health.

With regard to this clone: The conserved phenylalanine or tryptophan normally closing the CDR3 is absent here, so this likely arose from a read error. The CDR3 DNA reads as TGCGCCAGCAGTTTCGGACAGGGTCCCAACGAGCAGTACCTC. Protein: CASSFGQGPNEQYL. J is TRBJ2-7 and V is TRBV4-1, with 8 bases that match TRBD1. This CDR3 comprises 14 residues. CDR1 and CDR2 (germline): MGHRA, YSYEKL. V dropped 6 bases and J dropped 5; count of bases not matched to a gene: 9.

The chain employs TRBV7-9 and TRBJ1-1; D gene unclear. Germline V CDR1 and CDR2: SEHNR, FQNEAQ (reference sequence). Trimming left V 1 base short and J 1 base short, with 10 bases between. CDR3 length: 15 residues. The CDR3 reads CASSLVMTTNTEAFF. DNA of the CDR3: TGTGCCAGCAGCTTAGTAATGACTACGAACACTGAAGCTTTCTTT.

The gene calls are TRBV6-5 and TRBJ1-1; D not certain. V gave up 0 bases and J gave up 0 bases, with 8 bases separating them. The length of the CDR3 is 15 residues. Per germline, CDR1 MNHEY and CDR2 SVGAGI. The CDR3: CASSYSRGMNTEAFF. DNA of the CDR3: TGTGCCAGCAGTTACTCACGCGGAATGAACACTGAAGCTTTCTTT.

This clone appeared a few times. The V and J genes are TRBV27 and TRBJ1-1; a possible D gene is TRBD1 (5 bases). Per germline, CDR1 MNHEY and CDR2 SMNVEV (reference sequence). The CDR3 length is 12 residues. The germline V and J ends were trimmed by 9 bases and 3 bases, with 11 bases remaining between them. CDR3 in DNA: TGTGCCAGTTGGGAGGGACACACTGAAGCTTTCTTT. This translates into CASWEGHTEAFF.

This sequence joins TRBV27 and TRBJ2-5; no reliable D call. Germline V gene data show CDR1 as MNHEY and CDR2 as SMNVEV (reference sequence). This CDR3 spans 15 amino acids. Deletions cut 3 bases from V and 2 bases from J, with 13 bases between. The CDR3 nucleotides are TGTGCCAGCAGTTTCCAAGACTCCAAACAAGAGACCCAGTACTTC. It is translated as CASSFQDSKQETQYF.

The chain uses TRBV7-3 and TRBJ2-7; 9 bases are shared with TRBD2. The CDR3 spans 13 residues. Germline V lookup: CDR1 SGHTA, CDR2 FQGTGA. V shed 2 bases, J shed 7 bases, and the junction held 3 bases outside the gene matches. This chain's CDR3 is CASSLLAGNEQYF. The CDR3 bases are TGTGCCAGCAGCTTACTAGCGGGAAATGAGCAGTACTTC.

CDR3 protein: CASSRGTVNTEAFF. For the CDR3, the DNA is TGTGCCAGTAGTAGAGGGACAGTGAACACTGAAGCTTTCTTT. This chain uses TRBV19 with TRBJ1-1; TRBD1 matches 7 bases. V lost 4 bases, J lost 0 bases, and 2 bases stayed unmatched. CDR3 length: 14 residues. Germline V gene sequence: CDR1 LNHDA, CDR2 SQIVND (reference sequence).

The V gene is TRBV6-1, the J gene TRBJ1-4, with 9 bases identical to TRBD1. This CDR3 region has 15 residues. Germline CDR1 reads MNHNS; CDR2 reads SASEGT. Germline trimming cut 2 bases from V and 7 bases from J; bases unmatched to any gene: 5. This chain's CDR3 is CASSESPDRGEKLFF. For the CDR3, the DNA is TGTGCCAGCAGTGAAAGTCCGGACAGGGGTGAAAAACTGTTTTTT.

The V call is TRBV4-1, the J call TRBJ1-2; D is perhaps TRBD1 (5 bases). The germline V and J ends were trimmed by 5 bases and 6 bases, with 7 bases remaining between them. CDR3 size: 11 residues. In germline, CDR1 is MGHRA, CDR2 YSYEKL. CDR3 region: CASSFRDGYTF. The CDR3 DNA follows: TGCGCCAGCAGCTTCAGGGATGGCTACACCTTC.

V and J are TRBV4-2 and TRBJ1-6; D perhaps matches TRBD1 (5 bases). CDR1 and CDR2 (germline): LGHNA, YNFKEQ. CDR3 length: 17 amino acids. V was cut by 3 bases and J by 10 bases, with 22 bases left in between. CDR3: CASSQGLGHPDDSPLHF. CDR3 sequence (DNA): TGTGCCAGCAGCCAGGGGTTGGGGCACCCCGACGACTCACCCCTCCACTTT.

The CDR3 DNA reads as TGTGCCAGCAGCTTTTCGAACTCCCCAACGGAAGCTTTCTTT. Its protein is CASSFSNSPTEAFF. This sequence joins TRBV5-4 and TRBJ1-1; D call uncertain. This CDR3 is 14 amino acids long. Germline CDR1 reads SGHNT; CDR2 reads YYREEE (reference sequence). Trimming pared 2 bases from V and 8 bases from J, leaving 16 bases between.

CDR3 protein: CASSLRNKGPEQYF. In DNA, the CDR3 is TGTGCCAGCAGCTTAAGGAACAAAGGGCCCGAGCAGTACTTC. The genes are TRBV7-9 and TRBJ2-5, with D uncertain. Gene TRBJ2-7 matches the end of the DNA better, so the J call may be wrong. The CDR3 extends over 14 amino acids. In germline, CDR1 is SEHNR, CDR2 FQNEAQ (reference sequence).

The genes are TRBV5-6 and TRBJ1-1; 7 bases fit TRBD1. The CDR3 totals 15 residues. Looked up from germline, CDR1 is SGHDT and CDR2 is YYEEEE. Trimming at V came to 5 bases and at J to 0 bases, leaving 7 bases not matched to a gene. The CDR3 is CASRTQGSMNTEAFF. CDR3 sequence (DNA): TGTGCCAGCAGAACACAGGGGTCGATGAACACTGAAGCTTTCTTT.

The V and J genes are TRBV11-2 and TRBJ1-1; D not resolved. CDR1 SGHAT and CDR2 FQNNGV come from the germline V gene. V lost 2 bases to trimming and J lost 8 bases, with 6 bases between them. CDR3 length: 11 residues. CDR3 amino acids: CASSLTLEAFF. Here the CDR3 DNA reads TGTGCCAGCAGCTTAACCCTAGAAGCTTTCTTT.

The genes are TRBV6-4 and TRBJ2-1; TRBD2 is a possible D gene (5 bases). The germline V and J ends were trimmed by 5 bases and 5 bases, with 10 bases remaining between them. The CDR3 runs 13 residues. Germline CDR1 is MRHNA and CDR2 is SNTAGT. The CDR3 DNA reads as TGTGCCAGCAGTCCGACTACCGACAATGAGCAGTTCTTC. It is translated as CASSPTTDNEQFF.

In this sample, this clone turned up once. The chain employs TRBV29-1 and TRBJ2-1, with 8 nucleotides matching TRBD2. The germline CDR1 and CDR2 sequences are SQVTM and ANQGSEA. The CDR3 contains 13 residues. The junction had 16 bases not matched to a gene; V was cut back by 7 bases and J by 14 bases. This CDR3 reads CSAAREAGDWEFF. In DNA, the CDR3 is TGCAGCGCTGCTCGGGAAGCGGGGGATTGGGAGTTCTTC.

The chain carries TRBV7-2 and TRBJ2-3, with D possibly being TRBD1 (5 bases). Looked up from germline, CDR1 is SGHTA and CDR2 is FQGNSA. Trimming left V 1 base short and J 4 bases short, with 12 bases between. This CDR3 has 15 amino acids. The CDR3 sequence: CASSLVGRAADTQYF. In nucleotides, the CDR3 is TGTGCCAGCAGCTTAGTGGGCAGGGCCGCAGATACGCAGTATTTT. Complete variable domain (other parts from reference TRBV7-2 and TRBJ2-3): GAGVSQSPSNKVTEKGKDVELRCDPISGHTALYWYRQSLGQGLEFLIYFQGNSAPDKSGLPSDRFSAERTGGSVSTLTIQRTQQEDSAVYLCASSLVGRAADTQYFGPGTRLTVL.

The gene calls are TRBV27 and TRBJ2-7; D might be TRBD1 (5 bases). Germline assignment: CDR1 MNHEY and CDR2 SMNVEV (reference sequence). This CDR3 spans 14 amino acids. With 5 bases removed from V and 4 bases from J, the gap between germline ends came to 15 bases. CDR3 amino acids: CASSPDRRGYEQYF. In nucleotides, the CDR3 is TGTGCCAGCAGTCCCGACAGAAGGGGATACGAGCAGTACTTC.

The J gene is TRBJ2-3, the V gene TRBV13; 7 bases are shared with TRBD2. The germline V gene has CDR1 PRHDT and CDR2 FYEKMQ (reference sequence). The junction had 8 bases not matched to a gene; V was cut back by 3 bases and J by 5 bases. This CDR3 has 15 amino acids. CDR3 amino acids: CASSFRVGRGDTQYF. The CDR3 region has the DNA TGTGCCAGCAGCTTCAGGGTAGGGAGGGGAGATACGCAGTATTTT.

This chain connects TRBV7-9 to TRBJ2-7; D might be TRBD1 (5 bases). The germline V gene encodes CDR1 SEHNR and CDR2 FQNEAQ (reference sequence). V dropped 1 base and J dropped 4 bases, with 17 bases sitting between them. The CDR3 has 16 residues. The CDR3 region has the DNA TGTGCCAGCAGCTTAGGGGTAGGACCGACAGCTTACGAGCAGTACTTC. It codes for CASSLGVGPTAYEQYF.

The chain uses TRBV6-5 and TRBJ1-6; 9 positions agree with TRBD1. Per the germline V gene, CDR1 is MNHEY and CDR2 is SVGAGI. After removal of 4 bases from V and 9 bases from J, the junction contained 1 base not matched to a gene. The CDR3 has 13 residues. The CDR3 spells CASSLDRGSPLHF. The CDR3 bases are TGTGCCAGCAGTTTGGACAGGGGTTCACCCCTCCACTTT.

The chain combines TRBV19 with TRBJ2-1; D is ambiguous. The CDR3 totals 13 residues. Per the germline V gene, CDR1 is LNHDA and CDR2 is SQIVND (reference sequence). Trimming took 6 bases from V and 4 from J, leaving 10 bases between them. The CDR3 DNA reads TGTGCCAGTAGGGTACAAGGATACAATGAGCAGTTCTTC. Its translation: CASRVQGYNEQFF.

This chain links TRBV6-6 with TRBJ1-2; 8 nucleotides match TRBD1. This CDR3 contains 15 residues. The V and J ends lost 2 bases and 4 bases, in that order; junction bases with no gene match: 6. CDR1 MNHNY and CDR2 SVGAGI come from the germline V gene (reference sequence). The CDR3 bases are TGTGCCAGCAGTTACGGGCAGGGGGCCGGCTATGGCTACACCTTC. This codes for CASSYGQGAGYGYTF.

V and J are TRBV18 and TRBJ2-6, with 8 bases identical to TRBD1. Germline V gene data show CDR1 as KGHSH and CDR2 as LQKENI. The junction had 5 bases not matched to a gene; V was cut back by 3 bases and J by 1 base. The CDR3 consists of 17 residues. CDR3 nucleotide sequence: TGTGCCAGCTCACCCCGGGACAGGAAGTCTGGGGCCAACGTCCTGACTTTC. This encodes CASSPRDRKSGANVLTF.

The V call is TRBV4-2, the J call TRBJ2-1; no clear D gene. The CDR3 covers 14 residues. From germline, CDR1 is LGHNA and CDR2 YNFKEQ. Trimming took off 0 bases at V and 2 bases at J, with 5 bases between the two ends. CDR3 loop: CASSQEVTYNEQFF. CDR3 DNA sequence: TGTGCCAGCAGCCAAGAAGTCACCTACAATGAGCAGTTCTTC.

This chain joins TRBV7-9 and TRBJ1-2, with D possibly being TRBD1 (5 bases). The CDR3 sequence is 16 residues long. Germline V gene lookup returns CDR1 SEHNR and CDR2 FQNEAQ (reference sequence). Trimming removed 1 base at V and 2 bases at J, with 14 bases between. The CDR3 loop reads CASSLGRDEGNYGYTF. The CDR3 bases are TGTGCCAGCAGCTTAGGTCGGGACGAAGGAAACTATGGCTACACCTTC.